The T cell receptor beta chain under discussion was sequenced for a study of OX40 agonist ivuxolimab in advanced cancers. The overall study: The dose-escalation cohort was approximately 84% male, with a mean age of about 60 years, ranging roughly 23 to 79.

For this clone: Antigen: not known.

Sequencing used immunoSEQ multiplex PCR; TCRdb keeps in-frame clones, though not all of them. The profile shows roughly 8,000 clones, around 89% of them singletons. The CDR3 totals 14 residues. CDR1 and CDR2 from the germline V gene are ENHRY and SYGVKD. V trimming: 2 bases; J trimming: 10 bases; junction bases outside the gene matches: 6. Study-wide findings and caveats: Dosing at 0.1 to 3.0 mg/kg was accompanied by clonal expansion of CD4+ and CD8+ blood T cells by week 6.

Baseline, cycle 4 day 1, and cycle 7 day 1 were the blood sampling points. The chain couples TRBV10-3 to TRBJ2-1; the match to TRBD2 covers 9 bases. The sequences come from CD4+ or CD8+ T cells sorted from blood, collected in a trial of the OX40 agonist ivuxolimab. The origin of this receptor is an adult with an advanced solid tumor such as melanoma, head and neck, liver or kidney cancer. The CDR3 nucleotides read TGTGCCATCAGTGAGGGCGGGAGGGCCGGCGAGCAGTTCTTC. This codes for CAISEGGRAGEQFF.